What follows are 25 T cell receptor beta chains derived from one specimen sequenced in a study of OX40 agonist ivuxolimab in advanced cancers. Measured with immunoSEQ multiplex PCR; TCRdb has only the in-frame clones, and not every one. Of more than 9,500 clones in the sample, 90% were seen once. The source material was CD4+ or CD8+ T cells sorted from blood, sampled in a trial of the OX40 agonist ivuxolimab. Receptor source: an adult with an advanced solid tumor such as melanoma, head and neck, liver or kidney cancer.

In this sample, this clone turned up a few times. The genes are TRBV13 and TRBJ2-2; 8 bases line up with TRBD2. J gave up 5 bases and V 5 bases, and 7 bases lay outside the gene matches. The CDR3 runs to 15 residues. Germline-derived CDR1 and CDR2 are PRHDT and FYEKMQ (reference sequence). DNA of the CDR3: TGTGCCAGCAGCCCCCGACTAGCGTCTACCGGGGAGCTGTTTTTT. This encodes CASSPRLASTGELFF. Supplemented by reference TRBV13 and TRBJ2-2, the full variable domain reads AAGVIQSPRHLIKEKRETATLKCYPIPRHDTVYWYQQGPGQDPQFLISFYEKMQSDKGSIPDRFSAQQFSDYHSELNMSSLELGDSALYFCASSPRLASTGELFFGEGSRLTVL.

The chain employs TRBV7-9 and TRBJ1-2; the match to TRBD1 covers 8 bases. There are 14 residues in the CDR3. V trimming: 5 bases; J trimming: 7 bases; junction bases outside the gene matches: 9. CDR1 is SEHNR, CDR2 FQNEAQ, per germline (reference sequence). In nucleotides, the CDR3 is TGTGCCAGCAGCGCGTCGGACAGGGCGGTTGGCTACACCTTC. It specifies CASSASDRAVGYTF.

V usage is TRBV13 and J usage is TRBJ1-4; D uncertain. The CDR3 covers 15 residues. Germline V CDR1 and CDR2: PRHDT, FYEKMQ (reference sequence). V gave up 5 bases and J gave up 0 bases, with 10 bases separating them. CDR3 protein: CASSKGGTTNEKLFF. CDR3 sequence (DNA): TGTGCCAGCAGCAAAGGAGGGACAACTAATGAAAAACTGTTTTTT. Combining the CDR3 with reference TRBV13 and TRBJ1-4 gives the whole variable domain AAGVIQSPRHLIKEKRETATLKCYPIPRHDTVYWYQQGPGQDPQFLISFYEKMQSDKGSIPDRFSAQQFSDYHSELNMSSLELGDSALYFCASSKGGTTNEKLFFGSGTQLSVL.

This chain connects TRBV5-8 to TRBJ2-7; D is unresolved. The length of the CDR3 is 12 residues. Trimming shortened V by 1 base and J by 4 bases, and 6 bases separated the two germline ends. CDR1 is SGHTS, CDR2 YDEGEE, per germline. The CDR3: CASSLQTYEQYF. For the CDR3, the DNA is TGTGCCAGCAGCTTGCAAACATACGAGCAGTACTTC. Using reference TRBV5-8 and TRBJ2-7 for the parts outside the CDR3, the full variable domain is EAGVTQSPTHLIKTRGQQATLRCSPISGHTSVYWYQQALGLGLQFLLWYDEGEERNRGNFPPRFSGRQFPNYSSELNVNALELEDSALYLCASSLQTYEQYFGPGTRLTVT.

The V and J genes are TRBV25-1 and TRBJ1-1; possible D gene TRBD1, 5 bases. The germline V gene has CDR1 MGHDK and CDR2 SYGVNS. The CDR3 spans 14 residues. V lost 6 bases and J 4 bases, leaving 15 bases between the germline ends. The CDR3 DNA reads as TGTGCCAGCAGACCAAACAGTGGGGGCACTGAAGCTTTCTTT. It specifies CASRPNSGGTEAFF.

The chain carries TRBV7-3 and TRBJ2-7; the match to TRBD2 covers 7 bases. Unmatched junction bases numbered 5, after V lost 5 bases and J lost 4 bases. The germline gives CDR1 SGHTA, CDR2 FQGTGA. The length of the CDR3 is 13 residues. The CDR3 DNA sequence: TGTGCCAGCAGCCCCCGGACTAGTTACGAGCAGTACTTC. Residues: CASSPRTSYEQYF.

The chain employs TRBV28 and TRBJ1-3; TRBD1 is a possible D gene (5 bases). V gave up 5 bases and J gave up 0 bases, with 8 bases separating them. This CDR3 region has 14 residues. CDR1 and CDR2 from the germline V gene are MDHEN and SYDVKM. CDR3 residues: CASSTGDSGNTIYF. Here the CDR3 DNA reads TGTGCCAGCAGTACAGGTGACTCTGGAAACACCATATATTTT.

The CDR3 sequence: CASSLYPGQEIQETQYF. The DNA of the CDR3 is TGTGCCAGCAGCTTATATCCTGGGCAGGAGATCCAAGAGACCCAGTACTTC. The chain employs TRBV11-2 and TRBJ2-5; D uncertain. Germline V gene sequence: CDR1 SGHAT, CDR2 FQNNGV. The CDR3 covers 17 residues. Trimming removed 2 bases from V and 1 base from J, with 17 bases in between.

The chain recombines TRBV7-8 with TRBJ1-3, with 8 bases that match TRBD1. The trim removed 4 bases at V and 4 bases at J, leaving 6 bases unmatched. This CDR3 is 15 amino acids long. Germline V gene lookup returns CDR1 SGHVS and CDR2 FQNEAQ. This chain's CDR3 is CASSSRTGRGNTIYF. In DNA, the CDR3 is TGTGCCAGCAGCTCTCGGACAGGGAGGGGAAACACCATATATTTT. Full variable domain (missing parts from reference TRBV7-8 and TRBJ1-3): GAGVSQSPRYKVAKRGQDVALRCDPISGHVSLFWYQQALGQGPEFLTYFQNEAQLDKSGLPSDRFFAERPEGSVSTLKIQRTQQEDSAVYLCASSSRTGRGNTIYFGEGSWLTVV.

This clone was seen a single time. The gene calls are TRBV15 and TRBJ1-3; possibly TRBD1 for D (5 bases). The CDR3 is made up of 17 amino acids. V dropped 5 bases and J dropped 0 bases, with 17 bases sitting between them. Germline loops: CDR1 LNHNV, CDR2 YYDKDF (reference sequence). CDR3 protein: CATSERPDSHSGNTIYF. The CDR3 coding sequence is TGTGCCACCAGCGAGAGACCCGACAGCCACTCTGGAAACACCATATATTTT.

The gene calls are TRBV9 and TRBJ2-7; 7 positions match TRBD1. The CDR3 spans 14 residues. Germline CDR1 is SGDLS and CDR2 is YYNGEE. V trimming: 4 bases; J trimming: 3 bases; junction bases outside the gene matches: 7. The CDR3 loop reads CASSTQGESYEQYF. The CDR3 region has the DNA TGTGCCAGCAGCACTCAGGGGGAAAGCTACGAGCAGTACTTC.

The sample holds one count of this clone. The chain joins TRBV9 to TRBJ2-3; no reliable D call. Germline CDR1 reads SGDLS; CDR2 reads YYNGEE. CDR3 length equals 17 residues. V gave up 0 bases and J gave up 2 bases, with 16 bases separating them. Here the CDR3 reads CASSVVVDVGYTDTQYF. As DNA, the CDR3 is TGTGCCAGCAGCGTAGTAGTGGATGTGGGATACACAGATACGCAGTATTTT.

V usage is TRBV4-1 and J usage is TRBJ2-3, with 7 positions matching TRBD2. V shed 2 bases, J shed 5 bases, and the junction held 10 bases outside the gene matches. Germline V gene data show CDR1 as MGHRA and CDR2 as YSYEKL. The CDR3 spans 16 residues. As DNA, the CDR3 is TGCGCCAGCAGCCAAACTGTGGCGGGAGTGCGAGATACGCAGTATTTT. Encoded protein: CASSQTVAGVRDTQYF.

The chain couples TRBV9 to TRBJ2-5, with D possibly matching TRBD2 (6 bases). Trimming cost V 5 bases and J 4 bases, with 12 bases left between them. CDR1 is SGDLS, CDR2 YYNGEE, per germline. CDR3 length: 13 residues. The CDR3 loop reads CASSQWGGETQYF. The DNA of the CDR3 is TGTGCCAGCAGTCAGTGGGGAGGAGAGACCCAGTACTTC. Supplemented by reference TRBV9 and TRBJ2-5, the full variable domain reads DSGVTQTPKHLITATGQRVTLRCSPRSGDLSVYWYQQSLDQGLQFLIQYYNGEERAKGNILERFSAQQFPDLHSELNLSSLELGDSALYFCASSQWGGETQYFGPGTRLLVL.

This chain links TRBV5-4 with TRBJ2-3, with TRBD2 matching 8 bases. The V gene end was trimmed by 0 bases and the J gene end by 0 bases; junction bases not matched to a gene: 3. Germline V gives CDR1 SGHNT, CDR2 YYREEE (reference sequence). The CDR3 extends over 16 amino acids. CDR3: CASSLDAGGSTDTQYF. DNA for the CDR3: TGTGCCAGCAGCTTGGATGCGGGAGGCAGCACAGATACGCAGTATTTT.

The rearrangement joins TRBV11-2 to TRBJ1-4; D not resolved. Germline V gene sequence: CDR1 SGHAT, CDR2 FQNNGV. CDR3 length: 17 residues. The V end lost 1 base, the J end lost 7 bases, and 19 bases lay between the germline ends. In DNA form, the CDR3 reads TGTGCCAGCAGCTTAGCTCGCCGGGCAGGTGGTTTTGAAAAACTGTTTTTT. It translates to CASSLARRAGGFEKLFF.

The rearrangement links TRBV9 to TRBJ2-2; 8 bases line up with TRBD2. The CDR3 spans 14 residues. CDR1 SGDLS and CDR2 YYNGEE come from the germline V gene. V shed 4 bases and J 8 bases; nucleotides not matched to a gene: 7. The CDR3 loop is CASSFSGGGGELFF. CDR3 nucleotides: TGTGCCAGCAGCTTCAGCGGGGGAGGAGGGGAGCTGTTTTTT.

The chain is built from TRBV11-3 and TRBJ2-7, with D possibly matching TRBD1 (5 bases). CDR1 and CDR2 from the germline V gene are SGHNT and YENEEA. The CDR3 sequence is 14 residues long. V was shortened by 1 base and J by 7 bases, with 14 bases between the two germline ends. This CDR3 is CASSLGGDLSEQYF. The CDR3 DNA is TGTGCCAGCAGCTTAGGGGGCGATCTCTCGGAGCAGTACTTC.

The chain combines TRBV7-3 with TRBJ2-1, with D possibly being TRBD1 (7 bases). Between the trimmed V and J ends, which lost 1 base and 6 bases, there was a span of 16 bases. Germline V lookup: CDR1 SGHTA, CDR2 FQGTGA. This CDR3 has 16 residues. CDR3 amino acids: CASSLSRRAGGNEQFF. CDR3 sequence (DNA): TGTGCCAGCAGCTTAAGTCGGAGGGCAGGGGGCAATGAGCAGTTCTTC.

This clone was seen a single time. The J gene is TRBJ2-5, the V gene TRBV7-9, with D unresolved. CDR1 is SEHNR and CDR2 is FQNEAQ in the germline V gene (reference sequence). V lost 3 bases and J 5 bases, leaving 1 base between the germline ends. The CDR3 is 10 amino acids. DNA of the CDR3: TGTGCCAGCAGCTTTGAGACCCAGTACTTC. Protein product: CASSFETQYF.

This clone was counted a single time. The rearrangement uses TRBV5-5 and TRBJ2-7; a weak D match, TRBD2 (5 bases). Trimming shortened V by 0 bases and J by 12 bases, and 16 bases separated the two germline ends. The CDR3 contains 13 residues. Germline V lookup: CDR1 SGHKS, CDR2 YYEKEE (reference sequence). The CDR3 region has the DNA TGTGCCAGCAGCTTGGAGTCCGGGATAAGGTCGTACTTC. It translates to CASSLESGIRSYF.

The chain is built from TRBV11-2 and TRBJ2-7, with 7 positions matching TRBD1. The CDR3 loop spans 14 amino acids. Germline V gene lookup returns CDR1 SGHAT and CDR2 FQNNGV. V shed 3 bases and J 3 bases; nucleotides not matched to a gene: 5. CDR3: CASSFPWTGYEQYF. The CDR3 DNA is TGTGCCAGCAGCTTCCCCTGGACAGGCTACGAGCAGTACTTC.

V usage is TRBV27 and J usage is TRBJ2-5; 7 bases agree with TRBD2. Germline V gene lookup returns CDR1 MNHEY and CDR2 SMNVEV (reference sequence). This CDR3 comprises 17 residues. V dropped 5 bases and J dropped 5; count of bases not matched to a gene: 17. The chain's CDR3 is CASSPRGERVLGETQYF. The CDR3 DNA is TGTGCCAGCAGTCCCCGGGGGGAGCGGGTCCTTGGGGAGACCCAGTACTTC.

The J gene is TRBJ2-5, the V gene TRBV27, with D hard to call. The CDR3 has 14 residues. V lost 6 bases to trimming and J lost 1 base, with 12 bases between them. In germline, CDR1 is MNHEY, CDR2 SMNVEV (reference sequence). The CDR3 spells CASRSLRGQETQYF. CDR3 nucleotides: TGTGCCAGCAGGTCCCTCCGCGGCCAAGAGACCCAGTACTTC.

The V call is TRBV5-1, the J call TRBJ1-1, with D tentatively TRBD1 (5 bases). The CDR3 sequence is 12 residues long. V lost 0 bases and J 7 bases, leaving 7 bases between the germline ends. Germline lookup yields CDR1 SGHRS and CDR2 YFSETQ. CDR3 sequence: CASSLGGVEAFF. CDR3 in DNA: TGCGCCAGCAGCTTGGGAGGGGTTGAAGCTTTCTTT.